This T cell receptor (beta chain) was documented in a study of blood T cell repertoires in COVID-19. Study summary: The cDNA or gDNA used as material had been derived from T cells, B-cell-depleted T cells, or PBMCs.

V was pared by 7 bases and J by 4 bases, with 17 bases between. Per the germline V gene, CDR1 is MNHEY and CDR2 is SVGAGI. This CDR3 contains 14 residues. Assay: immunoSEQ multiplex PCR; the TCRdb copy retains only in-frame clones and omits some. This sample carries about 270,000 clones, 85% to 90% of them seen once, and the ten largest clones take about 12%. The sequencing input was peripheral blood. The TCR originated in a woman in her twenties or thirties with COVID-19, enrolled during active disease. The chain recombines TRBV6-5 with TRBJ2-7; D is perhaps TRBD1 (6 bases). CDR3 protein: CASIETGTRYEQYF. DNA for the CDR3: TGTGCCAGCATCGAAACGGGGACACGGTACGAGCAGTACTTC.